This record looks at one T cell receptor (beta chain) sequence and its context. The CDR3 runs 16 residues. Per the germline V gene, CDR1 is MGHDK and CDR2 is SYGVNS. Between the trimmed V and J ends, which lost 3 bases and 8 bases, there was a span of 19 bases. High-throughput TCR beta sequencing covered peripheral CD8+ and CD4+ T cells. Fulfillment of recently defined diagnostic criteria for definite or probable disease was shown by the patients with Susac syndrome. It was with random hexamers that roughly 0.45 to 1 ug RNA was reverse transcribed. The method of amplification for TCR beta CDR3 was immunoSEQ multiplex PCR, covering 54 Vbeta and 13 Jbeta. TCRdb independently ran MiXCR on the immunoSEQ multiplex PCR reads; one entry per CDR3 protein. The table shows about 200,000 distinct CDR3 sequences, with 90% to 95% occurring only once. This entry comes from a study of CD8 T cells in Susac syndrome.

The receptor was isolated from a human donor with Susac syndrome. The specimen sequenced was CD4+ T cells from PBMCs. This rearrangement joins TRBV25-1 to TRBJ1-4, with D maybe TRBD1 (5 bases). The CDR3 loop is CASSDSNGGRGEKLFF. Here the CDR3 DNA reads TGTGCCAGCAGTGATAGTAATGGGGGGAGAGGAGAAAAACTGTTTTTT.